This T cell receptor beta chain was observed in a study of blood T cells in healthy people across ages. No fewer than 5.5 micrograms of total RNA were isolated from every sample. Trimming removed 6 bases from V and 2 bases from J; junction bases left unmatched: 11. Germline V gene sequence: CDR1 SGHRS, CDR2 YFSETQ. The CDR3 runs to 16 residues. The second PCR ran roughly 6 to 11 cycles with a sample-barcoded 5' primer and J-beta primers. Tagging of each cDNA molecule was performed by a template-switch adaptor with 12 random nucleotides. Samples each returned at least 2.5 million CDR3-containing paired-end reads. Each CDR3 protein is one row after TCRdb ran MiXCR on the 5' RACE reads. Of over 500,000 distinct CDR3 sequences listed, around 50% were seen once; the top ten hold 13%.

Sample: blood. The chain recombines TRBV5-1 with TRBJ2-3; 8 positions agree with TRBD2. The source of this sequence is a woman of 80 years or more in good health. The CDR3: CASTLGGGYITDTQYF. DNA of the CDR3: TGCGCCAGCACCCTCGGGGGGGGTTACATCACAGATACGCAGTATTTT.